Below are 15 T cell receptor beta chains sequenced from a single sample in a study of blood T cell repertoires in COVID-19. TCRdb's table, derived via immunoSEQ multiplex PCR, lists solely in-frame clones and lacks some. The data contain 400,000 to 550,000 clones, roughly 91% of them singletons. The sequenced sample consisted of peripheral blood. The receptors shown here come from a woman between 25 and 40 years old with acute or convalescent COVID-19.

The rearrangement uses TRBV2 and TRBJ2-2, with 10 bases lining up with TRBD2. The germline V gene encodes CDR1 SNHLY and CDR2 FYNNEI. CDR3 length: 15 residues. V lost 4 bases, J lost 4 bases, and 3 bases stayed unmatched. The CDR3 nucleotides read TGTGCCAGCAGTGGACTAGCGGGCTCCACCGGGGAGCTGTTTTTT. This encodes CASSGLAGSTGELFF.

The J gene is TRBJ1-2, the V gene TRBV20-1; D gene unclear. The CDR3 runs to 11 residues. V lost 6 bases, J lost 3 bases, and 8 bases lay in between. Looked up from germline, CDR1 is DFQATT and CDR2 is SNEGSKA (reference sequence). In DNA, the CDR3 is TGCAGTGCAGGAGCTTACTATGGCTACACCTTC. Its protein is CSAGAYYGYTF.

J is TRBJ1-1 and V is TRBV27; D might be TRBD1 (6 bases). CDR3 size: 13 residues. Between the trimmed V and J ends, which lost 6 bases and 8 bases, there was a span of 16 bases. The V gene's germline CDR1 is MNHEY and CDR2 SMNVEV (reference sequence). This chain's CDR3 is CASSRRTAVEAFF. The CDR3 DNA reads TGTGCCAGCAGCCGAAGGACAGCTGTAGAAGCTTTCTTT.

This clone was recorded only once. The rearrangement uses TRBV18 and TRBJ1-4; a possible D gene is TRBD1 (5 bases). Germline V gives CDR1 KGHSH, CDR2 LQKENI. Trimming removed 6 bases at V and 3 bases at J, with 14 bases between. The CDR3 contains 15 residues. The CDR3 nucleotides are TGTGCCAGCTCGCTCCAGGGTTCTGCTAATGAAAAACTGTTTTTT. Translating gives CASSLQGSANEKLFF.

The rearrangement uses TRBV6-5 and TRBJ2-5; a possible D gene is TRBD1 (6 bases). V shed 4 bases and J shed 5 bases, with 17 bases lying between them. The CDR3 extends over 15 amino acids. The germline V gene has CDR1 MNHEY and CDR2 SVGAGI. CDR3 loop: CASSLQGTGVETQYF. The DNA of the CDR3 is TGTGCCAGCAGTTTACAGGGAACAGGAGTGGAGACCCAGTACTTC.

The chain carries TRBV19 and TRBJ1-1; perhaps TRBD1 as D (5 bases). CDR3 length: 13 amino acids. Germline V CDR1 and CDR2: LNHDA, SQIVND (reference sequence). Trimming took 6 bases from V and 6 from J, leaving 14 bases between them. CDR3 bases: TGTGCCAGTAGGTCCTGGCAGGGTGCTGAAGCTTTCTTT. It encodes CASRSWQGAEAFF. The entire variable domain, with the rest obtained from reference TRBV19 and TRBJ1-1, is as follows: DGGITQSPKYLFRKEGQNVTLSCEQNLNHDAMYWYRQDPGQGLRLIYYSQIVNDFQKGDIAEGYSVSREKKESFPLTVTSAQKNPTAFYLCASRSWQGAEAFFGQGTRLTVV.

This chain joins TRBV6-5 and TRBJ2-7; 11 bases are a match to TRBD2. CDR1 is MNHEY, CDR2 SVGAGI, per germline. The CDR3 has 15 residues. Losses at the gene ends were 6 bases for V and 2 bases for J; bases not matched to a gene: 6. CDR3 residues: CASRTYSGGAYEQYF. The CDR3 DNA sequence: TGTGCCAGCAGGACCTATAGCGGGGGGGCCTACGAGCAGTACTTC.

The chain has TRBV6-2 or TRBV6-3 and TRBJ2-5, with 8 nucleotides matching TRBD2. V lost 6 bases and J lost 4; bases outside the gene matches: 7. Germline values: CDR1 MNHEY, CDR2 SVGEGT. This CDR3 spans 14 amino acids. This chain's CDR3 is CASSGAGAGETQYF. CDR3 coding DNA: TGTGCCAGCAGCGGAGCGGGGGCGGGAGAGACCCAGTACTTC.

The chain is built from TRBV21-1 and TRBJ1-1. TRBV21-1 is marked as a pseudogene. The CDR3 length is 13 residues. The chain's CDR3 is CASSKRSNTEAFF. The DNA of the CDR3 is TGTGCCAGCAGCAAACGGTCGAACACTGAAGCTTTCTTT.

V gene TRBV11-2 combines with J gene TRBJ1-6; D is uncertain. From germline, CDR1 is SGHAT and CDR2 FQNNGV. The CDR3 is 12 residues long. With 5 bases removed from V and 10 bases from J, the gap between germline ends came to 9 bases. The CDR3 bases are TGTGCCAGCAGCGAAAACAGCTCACCCCTCCACTTT. It is translated as CASSENSSPLHF.

The genes are TRBV28 and TRBJ2-7; unclear D gene. The V and J ends lost 2 bases and 5 bases respectively, with 16 bases between them. CDR3 length: 15 residues. Germline CDR1 reads MDHEN; CDR2 reads SYDVKM. The CDR3 is CASSLVRLGFHEQYF. DNA for the CDR3: TGTGCCAGCAGTTTAGTGAGACTTGGGTTCCACGAGCAGTACTTC.

This chain connects TRBV2 to TRBJ2-1; 7 bases fit TRBD1. Germline V lookup: CDR1 SNHLY, CDR2 FYNNEI. With V trimmed by 4 bases and J by 10 bases, 10 bases remained unmatched. This CDR3 spans 14 amino acids. The CDR3 DNA reads as TGTGCCAGCAGTGTACAAGACAGGGCACGAGAGCAGTTCTTC. Amino acids: CASSVQDRAREQFF.

The chain carries TRBV6-2 or TRBV6-3 and TRBJ2-1, with D uncertain. V shed 2 bases and J shed 4 bases, with 6 bases lying between them. Germline-derived CDR1 and CDR2 are MNHEY and SVGEGT. This CDR3 has 13 amino acids. The CDR3 loop is CASSYRSYNEQFF. The DNA for the CDR3 is TGTGCCAGCAGTTACAGGAGTTACAATGAGCAGTTCTTC.

With regard to this clone: This sample also contains other DNA sequences that code for the same CDR3. The rearrangement joins TRBV7-3 to TRBJ1-1; TRBD1 matches 7 bases. Germline V gene lookup returns CDR1 SGHTA and CDR2 FQGTGA. V dropped 1 base and J dropped 7; count of bases not matched to a gene: 3. This CDR3 has 13 residues. The CDR3 spells CASSLSRDSEAFF. CDR3 coding DNA: TGTGCCAGCAGCTTAAGCCGGGACAGTGAAGCTTTCTTT. The full variable domain, its missing parts supplied by reference TRBV7-3 and TRBJ1-1, is GAGVSQTPSNKVTEKGKYVELRCDPISGHTALYWYRQSLGQGPEFLIYFQGTGAADDSGLPNDRFFAVRPEGSVSTLKIQRTERGDSAVYLCASSLSRDSEAFFGQGTRLTVV.

V gene TRBV5-1 combines with J gene TRBJ2-3, with TRBD2 matching 11 bases. This CDR3 has 16 residues. From germline, CDR1 is SGHRS and CDR2 YFSETQ. Germline trimming cut 0 bases from V and 5 bases from J; bases unmatched to any gene: 5. In nucleotides, the CDR3 is TGCGCCAGCAGCTTGGATAGCGGGGGGGCTATAGATACGCAGTATTTT. It translates to CASSLDSGGAIDTQYF.